Listed below are T cell receptor beta chains from one sample, sequenced in a study of blood T cell repertoires in COVID-19. Libraries were prepared by immunoSEQ multiplex PCR; TCRdb keeps only in-frame clonotypes and omits some of them. The table includes 110,000 or so clones, around 64% detected once. The sequenced sample was peripheral blood. These receptor sequences come from a woman in her thirties or forties with acute or convalescent COVID-19. CDR3s include the opening cysteine and the closing phenylalanine or tryptophan. D genes are given only for firm matches. Only some rows state a clone size, as once, few, many or a class for expanded clones.

clone size: .
J gene: TRBJ2-1
D gene: .
V gene: TRBV4-1
CDR3 DNA: TGCGCCAGCAGCCAACTTTTGATAAGCCCCTACAATGAGCAGTTCTTC
CDR3 protein: CASSQLLISPYNEQFF

clone size: few
J gene: TRBJ1-5
D gene: TRBD1
V gene: TRBV19
CDR3 DNA: TGTGCCAGTAGTATTCAAACAGGGGCCTATCAGCCCCAGCATTTT
CDR3 protein: CASSIQTGAYQPQHF

clone size: .
J gene: TRBJ2-1
D gene: TRBD1
V gene: TRBV7-9
CDR3 DNA: TGTGCCAGCAGCTTCACAGGGGGCTGGAATGAGCAGTTCTTC
CDR3 protein: CASSFTGGWNEQFF

clone size: .
J gene: TRBJ2-3
D gene: .
V gene: TRBV5-5
CDR3 DNA: TGTGCCAGCAGCTTTACTGAAACAGATACGCAGTATTTT
CDR3 protein: CASSFTETDTQYF

clone size: .
J gene: TRBJ1-3
D gene: .
V gene: TRBV5-1
CDR3 DNA: TGCGCCAGCAGCTTGGAGGGGTCTGGAAACACCATATATTTT
CDR3 protein: CASSLEGSGNTIYF

clone size: .
J gene: TRBJ2-1
D gene: .
V gene: TRBV21-1
CDR3 DNA: TGTGCCAGCAGCAAGCCGACTAGCGGTTTTGACAATGAGCAGTTCTTC
CDR3 protein: CASSKPTSGFDNEQFF

clone size: few
J gene: TRBJ2-3
D gene: .
V gene: TRBV9
CDR3 DNA: TGTGCCAGCAGCCCCCACCGGAGGGGCGATACGCAGTATTTT
CDR3 protein: CASSPHRRGDTQYF

clone size: .
J gene: TRBJ2-7
D gene: TRBD1
V gene: TRBV2
CDR3 DNA: TGTGCCAGCACCCCTCTAAAGGGACAGGGGGCTGCCTACGAGCAGTACTTC
CDR3 protein: CASTPLKGQGAAYEQYF

clone size: .
J gene: TRBJ2-7
D gene: .
V gene: TRBV13
CDR3 DNA: TGTGCCAGCAGCTTTCGTCGGTACGAGCAGTACTTC
CDR3 protein: CASSFRRYEQYF

clone size: .
J gene: TRBJ1-4
D gene: TRBD1
V gene: TRBV2
CDR3 DNA: TGTGCCAGCTTGGGGGGGACAGGGAAAGAAAAACTGTTTTTT
CDR3 protein: CASLGGTGKEKLFF

clone size: few
J gene: TRBJ2-7
D gene: .
V gene: TRBV5-1
CDR3 DNA: TGCGCCAGCAGCCTAGTACCGGGACATGACTACGAGCAGTACTTC
CDR3 protein: CASSLVPGHDYEQYF

clone size: .
J gene: TRBJ2-1
D gene: .
V gene: TRBV3-1/TRBV3-2
CDR3 DNA: TGTGCCAGCAGCCAAAGAGGCGCCTACAATGAGCAGTTCTTC
CDR3 protein: CASSQRGAYNEQFF

clone size: .
J gene: TRBJ2-7
D gene: .
V gene: TRBV13
CDR3 DNA: TGTGCCAGCAGCCTTCGTTCCTACGAGCAGTACTTC
CDR3 protein: CASSLRSYEQYF

clone size: .
J gene: TRBJ2-6
D gene: .
V gene: TRBV28
CDR3 DNA: TGTGCCAGCAGTTTTCGGGACATCTGGGACTCTGGGGCCAACGTCCTGACTTTC
CDR3 protein: CASSFRDIWDSGANVLTF

clone size: few
J gene: TRBJ2-1
D gene: TRBD1
V gene: TRBV2
CDR3 DNA: TGTGCCAGCAGTGGAATACAGGGGCTCGTAAACAATGAGCAGTTCTTC
CDR3 protein: CASSGIQGLVNNEQFF

clone size: .
J gene: TRBJ2-3
D gene: .
V gene: TRBV11-3
CDR3 DNA: TGTGCCAGCAGCTTAGGGGCAGTCACAGATACGCAGTATTTT
CDR3 protein: CASSLGAVTDTQYF

clone size: .
J gene: TRBJ1-2
D gene: TRBD1
V gene: TRBV9
CDR3 DNA: TGTGCCAGCAGCCCCCAACCCCCAGGGGGCAGGCGGGGCTACACCTTC
CDR3 protein: CASSPQPPGGRRGYTF

clone size: .
J gene: TRBJ2-7
D gene: TRBD1
V gene: TRBV27
CDR3 DNA: TGTGCCAGCAGTTACCAGGCGACAGGGCTCGAGCAGTACTTC
CDR3 protein: CASSYQATGLEQYF